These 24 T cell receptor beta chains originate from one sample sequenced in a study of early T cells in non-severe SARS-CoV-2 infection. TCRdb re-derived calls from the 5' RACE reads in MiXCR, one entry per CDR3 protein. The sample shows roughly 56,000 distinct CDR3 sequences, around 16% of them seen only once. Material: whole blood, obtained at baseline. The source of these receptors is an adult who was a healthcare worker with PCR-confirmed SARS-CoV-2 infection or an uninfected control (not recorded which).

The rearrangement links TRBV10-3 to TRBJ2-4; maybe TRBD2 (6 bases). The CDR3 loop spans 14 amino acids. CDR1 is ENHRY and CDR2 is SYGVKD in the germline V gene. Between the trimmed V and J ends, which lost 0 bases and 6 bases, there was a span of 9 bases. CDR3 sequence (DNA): TGTGCCATCAGTGAGTCAGGAGGGGTAAACATTCAGTACTTC. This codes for CAISESGGVNIQYF.

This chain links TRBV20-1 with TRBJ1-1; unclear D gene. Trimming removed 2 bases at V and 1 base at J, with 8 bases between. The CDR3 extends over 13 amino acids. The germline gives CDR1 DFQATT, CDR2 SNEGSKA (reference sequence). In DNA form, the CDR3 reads TGCAGTGCTAGAATCCCGCAGAACACTGAAGCTTTCTTT. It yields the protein CSARIPQNTEAFF.

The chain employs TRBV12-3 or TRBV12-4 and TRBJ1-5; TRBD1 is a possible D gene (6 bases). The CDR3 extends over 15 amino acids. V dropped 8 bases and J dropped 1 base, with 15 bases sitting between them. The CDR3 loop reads CASEVDSSSNQPQHF. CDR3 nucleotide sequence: TGTGCCAGCGAAGTGGACAGTTCCAGCAATCAGCCCCAGCATTTT.

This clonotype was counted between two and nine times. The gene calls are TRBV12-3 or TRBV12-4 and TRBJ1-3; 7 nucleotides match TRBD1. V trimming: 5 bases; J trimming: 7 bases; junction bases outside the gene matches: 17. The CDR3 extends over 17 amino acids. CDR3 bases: TGTGCCAGCAGTCCTGCCTCCGGGACAGCGCCGGTCAACACCATATATTTT. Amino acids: CASSPASGTAPVNTIYF.

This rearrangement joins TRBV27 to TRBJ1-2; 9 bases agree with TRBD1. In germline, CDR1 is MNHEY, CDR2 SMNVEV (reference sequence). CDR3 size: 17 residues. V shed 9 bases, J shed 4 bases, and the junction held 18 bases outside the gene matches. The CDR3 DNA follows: TGTGCCAGTTTGAATCCCCGGGACAGGGTTTTGGGCTATGGCTACACCTTC. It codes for CASLNPRDRVLGYGYTF.

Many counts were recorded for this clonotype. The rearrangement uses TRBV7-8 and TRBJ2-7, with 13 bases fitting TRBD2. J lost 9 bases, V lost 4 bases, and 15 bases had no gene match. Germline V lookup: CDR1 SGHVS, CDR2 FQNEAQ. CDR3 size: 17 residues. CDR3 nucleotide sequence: TGTGCCAGCAGCTCACCAACGGGACTAGCGGGACCACCTGGGCAGTACTTC. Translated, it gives CASSSPTGLAGPPGQYF.

The CDR3 DNA sequence: TGCAGTGCATGGTTAGCGACAGATACGCAGTATTTT. As protein: CSAWLATDTQYF. The chain has TRBV20-1 and TRBJ2-3, with D tentatively TRBD2 (5 bases). Trimming left V 6 bases short and J 3 bases short, with 10 bases between. Germline lookup yields CDR1 DFQATT and CDR2 SNEGSKA (reference sequence). The CDR3 loop spans 12 amino acids.

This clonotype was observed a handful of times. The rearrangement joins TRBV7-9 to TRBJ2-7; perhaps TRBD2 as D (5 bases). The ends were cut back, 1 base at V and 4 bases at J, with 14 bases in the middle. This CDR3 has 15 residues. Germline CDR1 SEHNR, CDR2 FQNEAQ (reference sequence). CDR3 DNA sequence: TGTGCCAGCAGCTTAGACAGCGGACGGCTGTACGAGCAGTACTTC. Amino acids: CASSLDSGRLYEQYF.

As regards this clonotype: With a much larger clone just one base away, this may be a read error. Here the CDR3 reads CSATDLRNEQFF. CDR3 nucleotides: TGCAGTGCTACAGATCTGAGGAACGAGCAGTTCTTC. This chain connects TRBV20-1 to TRBJ2-1; D unclear. Trimming removed 4 bases at V and 10 bases at J, with 14 bases between. Germline V CDR1 and CDR2: DFQATT, SNEGSKA (reference sequence). The CDR3 spans 12 residues.

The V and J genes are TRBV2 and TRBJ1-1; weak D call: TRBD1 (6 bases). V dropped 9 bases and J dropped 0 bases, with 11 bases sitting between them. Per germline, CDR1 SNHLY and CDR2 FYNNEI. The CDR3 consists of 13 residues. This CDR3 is CASRQDMNTEAFF. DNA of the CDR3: TGTGCCAGTCGACAGGATATGAACACTGAAGCTTTCTTT.

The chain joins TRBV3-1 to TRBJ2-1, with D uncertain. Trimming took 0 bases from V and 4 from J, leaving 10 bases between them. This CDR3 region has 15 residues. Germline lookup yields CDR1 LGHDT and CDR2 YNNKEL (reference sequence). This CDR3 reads CASSQEAMGYNEQFF. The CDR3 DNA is TGTGCCAGCAGCCAAGAGGCTATGGGGTACAATGAGCAGTTCTTC.

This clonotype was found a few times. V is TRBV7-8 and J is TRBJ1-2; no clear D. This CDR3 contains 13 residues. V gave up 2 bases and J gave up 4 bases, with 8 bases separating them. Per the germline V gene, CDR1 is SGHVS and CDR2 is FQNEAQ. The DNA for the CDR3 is TGTGCCAGCAGCTTAATGGGTGGCTATGGCTACACCTTC. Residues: CASSLMGGYGYTF.

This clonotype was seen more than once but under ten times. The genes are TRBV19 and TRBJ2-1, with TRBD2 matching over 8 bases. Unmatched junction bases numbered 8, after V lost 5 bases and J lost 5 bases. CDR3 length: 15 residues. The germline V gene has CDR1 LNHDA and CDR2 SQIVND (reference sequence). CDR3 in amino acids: CASSPGTRADNEQFF. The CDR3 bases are TGTGCCAGTAGTCCCGGGACTAGGGCGGACAATGAGCAGTTCTTC.

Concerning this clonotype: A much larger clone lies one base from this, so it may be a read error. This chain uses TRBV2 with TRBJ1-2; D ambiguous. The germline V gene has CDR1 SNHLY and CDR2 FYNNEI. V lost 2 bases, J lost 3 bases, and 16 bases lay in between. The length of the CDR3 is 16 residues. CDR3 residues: CASSEHQWVSDYGYTF. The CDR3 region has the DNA TGTGCCAGCAGTGAACATCAGTGGGTGTCAGACTATGGCTACACCTTC.

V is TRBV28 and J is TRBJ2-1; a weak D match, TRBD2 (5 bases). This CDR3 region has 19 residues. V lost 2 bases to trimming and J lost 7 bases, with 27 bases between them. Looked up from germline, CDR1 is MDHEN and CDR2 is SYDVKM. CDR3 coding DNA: TGTGCCAGCAGTTTAACTAGGTTATTATGCCTACCCCGCGGGAATGAGCAGTTCTTC. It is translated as CASSLTRLLCLPRGNEQFF.

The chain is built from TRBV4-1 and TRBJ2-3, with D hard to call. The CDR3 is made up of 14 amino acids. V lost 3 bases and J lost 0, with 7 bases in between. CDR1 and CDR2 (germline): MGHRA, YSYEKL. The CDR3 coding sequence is TGCGCCAGCAGCCAGGTTGGAAGCACAGATACGCAGTATTTT. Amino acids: CASSQVGSTDTQYF.

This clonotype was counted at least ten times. In DNA form, the CDR3 reads TGTGCCAGCAGGAAGAGCGGGGGATACGAGCAGTACTTC. Its protein is CASRKSGGYEQYF. This chain connects TRBV5-4 to TRBJ2-7; 8 bases are a match to TRBD2. The CDR3 has 13 amino acids. The V gene end was trimmed by 5 bases and the J gene end by 4 bases; junction bases not matched to a gene: 5. Germline V lookup: CDR1 SGHNT, CDR2 YYREEE (reference sequence).

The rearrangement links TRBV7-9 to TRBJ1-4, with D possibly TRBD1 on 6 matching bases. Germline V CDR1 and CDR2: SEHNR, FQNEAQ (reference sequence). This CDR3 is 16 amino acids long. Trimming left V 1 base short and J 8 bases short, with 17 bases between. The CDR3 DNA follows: TGTGCCAGCAGCTTAGTCTACGGAGGGGGAAGAGAAAAACTGTTTTTT. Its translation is CASSLVYGGGREKLFF.

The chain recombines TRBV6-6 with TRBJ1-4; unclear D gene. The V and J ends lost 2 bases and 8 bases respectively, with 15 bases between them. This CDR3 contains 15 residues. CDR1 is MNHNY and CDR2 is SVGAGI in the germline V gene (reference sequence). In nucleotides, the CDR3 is TGTGCCAGCAGTTACGCTGCAGGTTTTCTCGAAAAACTGTTTTTT. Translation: CASSYAAGFLEKLFF.

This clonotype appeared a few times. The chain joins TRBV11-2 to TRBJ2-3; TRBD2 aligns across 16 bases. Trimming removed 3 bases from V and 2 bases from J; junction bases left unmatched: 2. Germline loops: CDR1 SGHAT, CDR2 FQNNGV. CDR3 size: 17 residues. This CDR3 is CASSLGLAGGPTDTQYF. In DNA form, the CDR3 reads TGTGCCAGCAGCTTGGGACTAGCGGGGGGGCCCACAGATACGCAGTATTTT.

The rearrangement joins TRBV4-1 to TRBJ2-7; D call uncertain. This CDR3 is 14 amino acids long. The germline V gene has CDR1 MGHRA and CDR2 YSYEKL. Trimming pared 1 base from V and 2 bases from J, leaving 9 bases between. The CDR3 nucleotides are TGCGCCAGCAGCCAAGGGGCCTCGGCCTACGAGCAGTACTTC. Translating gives CASSQGASAYEQYF.

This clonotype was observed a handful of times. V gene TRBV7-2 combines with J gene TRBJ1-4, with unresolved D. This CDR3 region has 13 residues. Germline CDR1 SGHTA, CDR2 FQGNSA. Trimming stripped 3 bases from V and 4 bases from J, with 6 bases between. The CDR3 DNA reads TGTGCCAGCAGCTTGGCCCTTAATGAAAAACTGTTTTTT. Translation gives CASSLALNEKLFF.

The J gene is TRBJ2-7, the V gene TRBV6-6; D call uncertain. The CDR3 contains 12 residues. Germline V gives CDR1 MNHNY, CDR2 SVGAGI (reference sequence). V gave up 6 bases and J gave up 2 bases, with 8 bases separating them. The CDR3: CASRVLPYEQYF. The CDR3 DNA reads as TGTGCCAGCAGGGTATTGCCCTACGAGCAGTACTTC.

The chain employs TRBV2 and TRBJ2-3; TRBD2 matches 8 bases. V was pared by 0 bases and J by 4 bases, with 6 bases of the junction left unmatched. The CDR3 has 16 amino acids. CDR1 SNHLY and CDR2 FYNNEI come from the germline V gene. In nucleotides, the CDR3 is TGTGCCAGCAGTGAAGCTCCTACGGGAGGGGCAGATACGCAGTATTTT. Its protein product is CASSEAPTGGADTQYF.